This T cell receptor beta chain was sequenced during a study of T cell responses to AZD1222 COVID-19 vaccine. Repertoires were generated with immunoSEQ multiplex PCR, while TCRdb's copy carries only in-frame clones and drops some. The sample includes some 250,000 clones, approximately 94% of them seen just once. The V end lost 7 bases, the J end lost 0 bases, and 12 bases lay between the germline ends. Germline V lookup: CDR1 LNHDA, CDR2 SQIVND (reference sequence). CDR3 length: 15 amino acids. The clonotype originates from an adult who received the AZD1222 COVID-19 vaccine. Sequenced here: peripheral blood, sampled 28 days after the second AZD1222 dose. This chain joins TRBV19 and TRBJ2-2; D unresolved. The CDR3 DNA is TGTGCCAGTACCCCGCCTTCCCCGAACACCGGGGAGCTGTTTTTT. Protein: CASTPPSPNTGELFF.